This section outlines one T cell receptor (beta chain) sequence together with its context. Its matching antigen is unknown. V was pared by 4 bases and J by 3 bases, with 18 bases between. Germline V gives CDR1 SGHNT, CDR2 YYREEE (reference sequence). This CDR3 comprises 16 residues. The data stem from a study of cytomegalovirus exposure and HLA in healthy donors. Study findings and constraints: Most of the CMV-associated TCR beta chains (in a later analysis) appeared to be HLA-restricted. Excluded: some indistinguishable V segments such as TRBV6-2 and TRBV6-3. After further analysis at a later stage, 16,951 TCR beta sequences were associated with HLA alleles at 0.05 false discovery rate.

Researchers ran the PCR with 60 Vbeta and 13 Jbeta primers. Measured with immunoSEQ multiplex PCR; TCRdb has only the in-frame clones, and not every one. The profile shows 140,000 or so clones, 70% to 90% of them singletons. This clonotype was obtained from a middle-aged woman in good health and CMV-seropositive. This rearrangement joins TRBV5-4 to TRBJ2-3; tentatively, D is TRBD2 (7 bases). Sequenced sample: PBMCs. In DNA, the CDR3 is TGTGCCAGCAGCCATCCAGCGAGCGGGACAACAGATACGCAGTATTTT. Translation: CASSHPASGTTDTQYF. Based on the CDR3 plus reference TRBV5-4 and TRBJ2-3, the full variable domain is ETGVTQSPTHLIKTRGQQVTLRCSSQSGHNTVSWYQQALGQGPQFIFQYYREEENGRGNFPPRFSGLQFPNYSSELNVNALELDDSALYLCASSHPASGTTDTQYFGPGTRLTVL.